Each of the 25 T cell receptor beta chains below was sequenced from the same sample in a study of T cell clonality in common variable immunodeficiency. Profiling relied on immunoSEQ multiplex PCR, and the TCRdb table lists in-frame clones only, not all of them. This sample comprises about 35,000 clones, none seen once only. Sequencing was carried out using peripheral blood mononuclear cells. The receptors originated from a person aged 18-69 years in good health.

A few counts support this clone. The read ends 3 residues before the CDR3 terminus; that terminus is restored from the germline J gene. The V and J genes are TRBV5-1 and TRBJ1-2; TRBD1 is a possible D gene (6 bases). The CDR3 covers 14 residues. The germline V gene has CDR1 SGHRS and CDR2 YFSETQ. The CDR3 region is CASSLVGAQDDYTF. The sequenced CDR3 bases are TGCGCCAGCAGCCTCGTGGGGGCTCAGGACGAC. The whole variable domain, remainder taken from reference TRBV5-1 and TRBJ1-2, is KAGVTQTPRYLIKTRGQQVTLSCSPISGHRSVSWYQQTPGQGLQFLFEYFSETQRNKGNFPGRFSGRQFSNSRSEMNVSTLELGDSALYLCASSLVGAQDDYTFGSGTRLTVV.

In its sample, this clone was seen many times. CDR3 DNA, as far as it was read: TGCAGTGCTAACGGGGACAGCGCAAGAAACACTGAA. It yields the protein CSANGDSARNTE. The full CDR3 protein is CSANGDSARNTEAFF. The chain uses TRBV20-1 and TRBJ1-1, with 7 bases matching TRBD1. The CDR3 is cut off 3 residues early in the read; its end comes from the germline J gene. This CDR3 is 15 amino acids long. The V gene's germline CDR1 is DFQATT and CDR2 SNEGSKA (reference sequence). With V trimmed by 4 bases and J by 2 bases, 10 bases remained unmatched.

A few counts support this clone. The CDR3 extends 3 residues past the end of the read, so its final part is completed from the germline J gene. This sequence joins TRBV5-1 and TRBJ2-2; D is undetermined. This CDR3 has 13 amino acids. Germline V gives CDR1 SGHRS, CDR2 YFSETQ. CDR3 DNA (partial): TGCGCCAGCAGCTTGCAGGAGAGTGAAAAG. It translates to CASSLQESEK. The full CDR3 protein is CASSLQESEKLFF.

This clone was detected ten times or more. Its ends do not fully match the called genes, so a read error is possible. The read is 3 residues too short to cover the CDR3 end, so that end is filled in from the germline J gene. This chain links TRBV7-7 with TRBJ2-1, with a possible D match to TRBD2 (6 bases). CDR3 size: 15 residues. Germline V CDR1 and CDR2: SSHAT, FNYEAQ (reference sequence). Here the CDR3 reads CASSLGLANLNEQFF. The sequenced CDR3 bases are TGTGCTAGCAGCTTAGGGCTAGCGAACCTCAATGAG.

This clone came up many times. The CDR3 goes on 3 residues after the read ends, and that part is filled in from the germline J gene. This rearrangement joins TRBV6-1 to TRBJ2-1; possibly TRBD2 for D (6 bases). In germline, CDR1 is MNHNS, CDR2 SASEGT. CDR3 length: 14 amino acids. V was cut by 3 bases and J by 5 bases, with 11 bases left in between. The part of the CDR3 DNA that was read is TGTGCCAGCAGTGACGGGGGAACTAACAATGAG. Protein: CASSDGGTNNE. The full CDR3 sequence reads CASSDGGTNNEQFF.

On this clone itself: The DNA ends 3 residues before the CDR3 does, and the rest of the CDR3 is filled in from the germline J gene. V usage is TRBV7-8 and J usage is TRBJ2-3; maybe TRBD1 (5 bases). The CDR3 runs to 15 residues. The V gene's germline CDR1 is SGHVS and CDR2 FQNEAQ. The CDR3 protein is CASSLSRQPNQPQYF. Incomplete CDR3 DNA: TGTGCCAGCAGCTTATCCCGACAGCCCAATCAGCCG.

This clone occurred many times. Read sequence stops 3 residues before the CDR3 end, and the germline J gene provides the missing end. This sequence joins TRBV19 and TRBJ2-6, with unresolved D. V was pared by 1 base and J by 2 bases, with 6 bases between. Germline V gene sequence: CDR1 LNHDA, CDR2 SQIVND (reference sequence). CDR3 length: 15 amino acids. CDR3 DNA (partial): TGTGCCAGTAGTATAGGGCAGACTGGGGCCAACGTC. As protein: CASSIGQTGANV. In full, the CDR3 is CASSIGQTGANVLTF.

Ten or more counts support this clone. The read ends 3 residues before the CDR3 terminus; that terminus is restored from the germline J gene. This sequence joins TRBV5-4 and TRBJ2-1; the D is unclear. The CDR3 covers 13 residues. From germline, CDR1 is SGHNT and CDR2 YYREEE (reference sequence). Trimming pared 4 bases from V and 1 base from J, leaving 6 bases between. This chain's CDR3 is CASSPPSYNEQFF. CDR3 bases read: TGTGCCAGCAGCCCCCCTTCCTACAATGAG. Full variable domain (rest looked up from reference TRBV5-4 and TRBJ2-1): ETGVTQSPTHLIKTRGQQVTLRCSSQSGHNTVSWYQQALGQGPQFIFQYYREEENGRGNFPPRFSGLQFPNYSSELNVNALELDDSALYLCASSPPSYNEQFFGPGTRLTVL.

This clone was seen ten or more times. Read data end 3 residues before the CDR3 end; the end is taken from the germline J gene. This chain joins TRBV27 and TRBJ2-7, with unresolved D. With 5 bases removed from V and 0 bases from J, the gap between germline ends came to 11 bases. Germline V gives CDR1 MNHEY, CDR2 SMNVEV (reference sequence). CDR3 length equals 14 residues. The CDR3 protein is CASSLKAVSYEQYF. Partial CDR3 DNA: TGTGCCAGCAGTCTTAAAGCCGTCTCCTACGAG.

This clone was counted many times. The CDR3 is cut off 3 residues early in the read; its end comes from the germline J gene. V is TRBV4-2 and J is TRBJ1-4; weak D call: TRBD1 (5 bases). In germline, CDR1 is LGHNA, CDR2 YNFKEQ. The V end lost 0 bases, the J end lost 5 bases, and 7 bases lay between the germline ends. This CDR3 region has 14 residues. The CDR3 protein is CASSQEAGNEKLFF. The CDR3 bases that were read are TGTGCCAGCAGCCAAGAAGCAGGGAATGAAAAA.

As regards this clone: Read data end 3 residues before the CDR3 end; the end is taken from the germline J gene. The gene calls are TRBV7-2 and TRBJ1-2, with TRBD1 identical over 7 bases. V shed 1 base, J shed 2 bases, and the junction held 1 base outside the gene matches. The CDR3 has 14 amino acids. Germline CDR1 and CDR2: SGHTA and FQGNSA. Incomplete CDR3 DNA: TGTGCCAGCAGCTTAGGACAGGGCAACTATGGC. Residues: CASSLGQGNYG. The whole CDR3 sequence is CASSLGQGNYGYTF.

This clone was recorded at least ten times. The sequenced fragment ends 3 residues before the CDR3 boundary, so the rest is inferred from the germline J gene. This chain connects TRBV4-2 to TRBJ2-7; no clear D gene. V was clipped by 2 bases and J by 0 bases, with 8 bases between them. The germline V gene encodes CDR1 LGHNA and CDR2 YNFKEQ. The length of the CDR3 is 14 residues. Partial CDR3 DNA: TGTGCCAGCAGCCAACCAGACAACTCCTACGAG. It translates to CASSQPDNSYE. The CDR3 in full is CASSQPDNSYEQYF.

At least ten counts were recorded for this clone. Read coverage stops 3 residues before the CDR3 terminus; the germline J gene supplies the remainder. The chain joins TRBV11-2 to TRBJ1-2; the match to TRBD1 covers 10 bases. CDR1 SGHAT and CDR2 FQNNGV come from the germline V gene. The CDR3 is 13 residues long. CDR3 protein: CASSFGTGAGYTF. The covered CDR3 bases are TGTGCCAGCAGCTTCGGGACAGGGGCCGGC. Looking up the rest from reference TRBV11-2 and TRBJ1-2 gives the full variable domain: EAGVAQSPRYKIIEKRQSVAFWCNPISGHATLYWYQQILGQGPKLLIQFQNNGVVDDSQLPKDRFSAERLKGVDSTLKIQPAKLEDSAVYLCASSFGTGAGYTFGSGTRLTVV.

This clone was counted at least ten times. Coverage ceases 3 residues before the CDR3 finishes, and the germline J gene fills in the end. This chain uses TRBV6-1 with TRBJ1-3, with no clear D. V gave up 1 base and J gave up 2 bases, with 9 bases separating them. This CDR3 is built from 15 residues. Germline V gives CDR1 MNHNS, CDR2 SASEGT. CDR3 sequence: CASSEGKAPGNTIYF. The CDR3 DNA, read in part, is TGTGCCAGCAGTGAAGGAAAAGCTCCTGGAAACACC.

Many counts were recorded for this clone. The CDR3 extends 3 residues past the end of the read, so its final part is completed from the germline J gene. The chain couples TRBV14 to TRBJ2-1, with TRBD1 matching over 8 bases. The CDR3 has 17 residues. Germline V CDR1 and CDR2: SGHDN, FVKESK. Trimming removed 0 bases from V and 7 bases from J; junction bases left unmatched: 11. The covered CDR3 bases are TGTGCCAGCAGCCAAGAAAGGAACCAGGGGGCGAGGAATGAG. This translates into CASSQERNQGARNE. In full, the CDR3 reads CASSQERNQGARNEQFF. The full variable domain, its missing parts supplied by reference TRBV14 and TRBJ2-1, is EAGVTQFPSHSVIEKGQTVTLRCDPISGHDNLYWYRRVMGKEIKFLLHFVKESKQDESGMPNNRFLAERTGGTYSTLKVQPAELEDSGVYFCASSQERNQGARNEQFFGPGTRLTVL.

Ten or more counts support this clone. The read ends 3 residues early relative to the CDR3; the germline J gene fills the gap. The rearrangement links TRBV18 to TRBJ2-7; 9 nucleotides agree with TRBD2. Germline V gene sequence: CDR1 KGHSH, CDR2 LQKENI. The CDR3 is 14 residues long. V was clipped by 4 bases and J by 0 bases; unmatched bases: 1. The CDR3 spells CASSRLADSYEQYF. The part of the CDR3 DNA that was read is TGTGCCAGCTCACGACTAGCGGACTCCTACGAG.

In this sample, this clone turned up many times. The read ends 3 residues shy of where the CDR3 ends; the end is completed using the germline J gene. This chain connects TRBV5-1 to TRBJ2-4; 8 bases are shared with TRBD1. V was clipped by 3 bases and J by 9 bases; unmatched bases: 11. CDR3 length: 15 residues. The germline CDR1 and CDR2 sequences are SGHRS and YFSETQ. CDR3 DNA (partial): TGCGCCAGCAGCTCGACAGGGGCCCAAGGTAGCATT. The encoded protein is CASSSTGAQGSI. The whole CDR3 is CASSSTGAQGSIQYF.

With respect to this clone: The observed sequence ends 3 residues before the CDR3 terminus, with the missing tail filled in from the germline J gene. The genes are TRBV6-2 or TRBV6-3 and TRBJ1-2; TRBD1 is a possible D gene (5 bases). The CDR3 has 12 amino acids. Germline CDR1 MNHEY, CDR2 SVGEGT. The covered CDR3 bases are TGTGCCAGCAGAGCTAGCGGGGACGAC. Translation: CASRASGDD. From start to end, the CDR3 is CASRASGDDYTF.

This clone was picked up many times. The missing CDR3 end, 3 residues past where the read stops, is filled in from the germline J gene. V gene TRBV18 combines with J gene TRBJ1-5; TRBD1 aligns across 7 bases. J gave up 9 bases and V 6 bases, and 20 bases lay outside the gene matches. In germline, CDR1 is KGHSH, CDR2 LQKENI. The CDR3 has 17 residues. The covered CDR3 bases are TGTGCCAGCTCGCCGACAGGGTCCCACGCCGGCCTTCGGCCC. Translation gives CASSPTGSHAGLRP. The full-length CDR3 reads as CASSPTGSHAGLRPQHF.

This clone was found many times. The CDR3 end lies 3 residues beyond the end of the read and is filled in from the germline J gene. The chain recombines TRBV9 with TRBJ2-3; D is possibly TRBD2 (6 bases). V dropped 6 bases and J dropped 0 bases, with 14 bases sitting between them. Germline V gene lookup returns CDR1 SGDLS and CDR2 YYNGEE. The CDR3 loop spans 15 amino acids. CDR3 sequence: CASTPSGLSTDTQYF. The DNA read from the CDR3 is TGTGCCAGCACCCCCAGCGGGTTGAGCACAGATACG.

In this sample, this clone turned up many times. The read ends 3 residues shy of where the CDR3 ends; the end is completed using the germline J gene. The chain employs TRBV20-1 and TRBJ1-2; the match to TRBD1 covers 8 bases. CDR1 is DFQATT, CDR2 SNEGSKA, per germline (reference sequence). CDR3 length: 15 residues. The CDR3 region is CSASDLRTGPRGYTF. The CDR3 bases that were read are TGCAGTGCTAGTGACCTAAGGACAGGGCCGCGGGGC.

This clone was counted at least ten times. The read terminates 3 residues ahead of where the CDR3 ends, so the germline J gene completes it. This chain joins TRBV7-9 and TRBJ2-3, with 7 bases aligning to TRBD2. CDR3 length equals 15 residues. The germline V gene has CDR1 SEHNR and CDR2 FQNEAQ (reference sequence). The V gene end was trimmed by 1 base and the J gene end by 6 bases; junction bases not matched to a gene: 7. CDR3 DNA, as far as it was read: TGTGCCAGCAGCTTAGAGGGCGGGAGAGATGATACG. Residues: CASSLEGGRDDT. The whole CDR3 protein reads CASSLEGGRDDTQYF.

As for this clone: Sequencing ends 3 residues short of the CDR3 end; the germline J gene provides the rest. The J gene is TRBJ1-2, the V gene TRBV6-7; D remains ambiguous. TRBV6-7 is classed as an ORF, of uncertain function. The CDR3 loop spans 18 amino acids. CDR3 residues: CASSYESRSGRAPDDYTF. The covered CDR3 bases are TGTGCCAGCAGTTACGAAAGCAGGAGCGGGAGGGCCCCCGATGAC.

This clone was seen at least ten times. The CDR3 DNA, read in part, is TGTGCCAGCAGCTCTCGACAGGGCGATCAGCCC. Amino acid sequence: CASSSRQGDQP. The CDR3 in full is CASSSRQGDQPQHF. The chain joins TRBV7-2 to TRBJ1-5, with TRBD1 matching over 7 bases. The read gets to within 3 residues of the CDR3 end, and the germline J gene fills in the rest. The CDR3 loop spans 14 amino acids. Trimming cost V 4 bases and J 5 bases; bases outside gene matches: 5. Germline lookup yields CDR1 SGHTA and CDR2 FQGNSA.

The table lists this clone with many counts. The read stops 3 residues short of the end of the CDR3; the missing end is completed from the germline J gene. The chain combines TRBV7-3 with TRBJ2-1; 7 bases match TRBD2. V lost 2 bases to trimming and J lost 2 bases; unmatched junction nucleotides: 9. The CDR3 has 17 residues. Germline V lookup: CDR1 SGHTA, CDR2 FQGTGA. CDR3 sequence reads: CASSLLGLAETYNEQFF. The sequenced part of the CDR3 DNA is TGTGCCAGCAGCTTATTAGGGCTAGCGGAAACCTACAATGAG.